The 23 T cell receptor beta chains presented below share a single source sample, sequenced in a study of blood T cells in healthy people across ages. It was with a sample-barcoded 5' primer and a J-beta primer mix that a second PCR of about 7 to 12 cycles was run. Via MiXCR, TCRdb re-called the 5' RACE reads, giving one row per CDR3 protein. The sample includes more than 1,000,000 distinct CDR3 sequences, around 25% of them seen just once. The same specimen was also included in a second study, on T cells of mothers and their children.

The sequenced sample was blood. Receptor source: a girl aged 2-10 years in good health.

This clonotype has more than one count but fewer than ten. This rearrangement joins TRBV12-3 or TRBV12-4 to TRBJ2-1; unclear D gene. There are 12 residues in the CDR3. V dropped 5 bases and J dropped 7 bases, with 9 bases sitting between them. CDR3 DNA: TGTGCCAGCAGTCCTAACACGAATGAGCAGTTCTTC. Its protein is CASSPNTNEQFF.

This clonotype has only a few counts. The rearrangement links TRBV7-9 to TRBJ2-1, with a tentative D call TRBD1 (6 bases). Germline V gives CDR1 SEHNR, CDR2 FQNEAQ (reference sequence). V dropped 4 bases and J dropped 0 bases, with 13 bases sitting between them. The CDR3 spans 16 residues. CDR3 protein: CASSSRQASSYNEQFF. CDR3 in DNA: TGTGCCAGCAGCTCCCGACAGGCGAGCTCCTACAATGAGCAGTTCTTC.

This clonotype has more than one count but fewer than ten. This chain's CDR3 is CSVWGENEKLFF. The CDR3 DNA is TGCAGCGTGTGGGGGGAAAATGAAAAACTGTTTTTT. This chain joins TRBV29-1 and TRBJ1-4; possible D gene TRBD1, 5 bases. This CDR3 comprises 12 residues. Germline V lookup: CDR1 SQVTM, CDR2 ANQGSEA. V was cut by 6 bases and J by 5 bases, with 10 bases left in between.

There are a few counts of this clonotype. The CDR3: CASSEVAGGPRETQYF. As DNA, the CDR3 is TGTGCCAGCAGCGAGGTAGCGGGGGGGCCGAGGGAGACCCAGTACTTC. J is TRBJ2-5 and V is TRBV9; 11 bases are a match to TRBD2. The CDR3 is made up of 16 amino acids. Losses at the gene ends were 3 bases for V and 5 bases for J; bases not matched to a gene: 9. Germline loops: CDR1 SGDLS, CDR2 YYNGEE.

V is TRBV4-2 and J is TRBJ2-5; no firm D call. Gene TRBJ2-1 matches the end of the DNA better, so the J call may be wrong. Germline V gene data show CDR1 as LGHNA and CDR2 as YNFKEQ. The length of the CDR3 is 14 residues. CDR3 DNA sequence: TGTGCCAGCAGCCAAGAGGCCTTGAGTAATGAGCAGTTCTTC. It yields the protein CASSQEALSNEQFF.

The V and J genes are TRBV7-2 and TRBJ1-6; possible D gene TRBD1, 6 bases. This CDR3 region has 16 residues. Germline V lookup: CDR1 SGHTA, CDR2 FQGNSA. V lost 0 bases to trimming and J lost 4 bases, with 10 bases between them. The CDR3 bases are TGTGCCAGCAGCTTAGCCGGGACAAATTATAATTCACCCCTCCACTTT. It yields the protein CASSLAGTNYNSPLHF.

Regarding this clonotype: The junction departs from the called germline gene at one end, perhaps through a read error. The chain has TRBV7-4 and TRBJ2-5; possibly TRBD1 or TRBD2 for D (6 bases each). The CDR3 loop spans 16 amino acids. Germline V gene lookup returns CDR1 SGHVT and CDR2 SQSDAQ. CDR3 sequence (DNA): TGTGCCAGCTCATCCCGAGAGGGGGGACACCAAGGGACCCAGTACTTC. Residues: CASSSREGGHQGTQYF.

The V gene is TRBV6-6, the J gene TRBJ2-1; D perhaps matches TRBD1 (5 bases). Trimming removed 7 bases from V and 2 bases from J, with 12 bases in between. CDR1 is MNHNY, CDR2 SVGAGI, per germline (reference sequence). This CDR3 is 14 amino acids long. The CDR3 nucleotides are TGTGCCAGCAACCCCCGGACAACCTACAATGAGCAGTTCTTC. The encoded protein is CASNPRTTYNEQFF.

This chain links TRBV29-1 with TRBJ1-2; possible D gene TRBD1, 6 bases. Germline V gene data show CDR1 as SQVTM and CDR2 as ANQGSEA. This CDR3 contains 13 residues. V was clipped by 5 bases and J by 5 bases, with 15 bases between them. The CDR3 DNA follows: TGCAGCGTTCCCAAGACGGACAGTTATGGCTACACCTTC. This translates into CSVPKTDSYGYTF.

This chain uses TRBV6-2 or TRBV6-3 with TRBJ2-3, with TRBD2 matching 7 bases. Germline-derived CDR1 and CDR2 are MNHEY and SVGEGT. V trimming: 0 bases; J trimming: 9 bases; junction bases outside the gene matches: 12. This CDR3 has 16 amino acids. As DNA, the CDR3 is TGTGCCAGCAGTTACTCTCGACTAGCTGATCATAAGACGCAGTATTTT. Amino acid sequence: CASSYSRLADHKTQYF.

The V gene is TRBV6-2 or TRBV6-3, the J gene TRBJ1-1; a possible D gene is TRBD1 (5 bases). The CDR3 loop spans 13 amino acids. Germline CDR1 reads MNHEY; CDR2 reads SVGEGT. V lost 2 bases and J 1 base, leaving 5 bases between the germline ends. The CDR3: CASSYGTNTEAFF. As DNA, the CDR3 is TGTGCCAGCAGTTACGGGACGAACACTGAAGCTTTCTTT.

V and J are TRBV4-2 and TRBJ1-2; the D is unclear. V lost 3 bases and J lost 8, with 13 bases in between. CDR3 length: 13 amino acids. The V gene's germline CDR1 is LGHNA and CDR2 YNFKEQ. The CDR3 loop is CASSQDLRSGYTF. Written as DNA, the CDR3 is TGTGCCAGCAGCCAGGACCTCCGGTCGGGCTACACCTTC.

By share, this clonotype counts as medium-sized. The chain joins TRBV20-1 to TRBJ2-5; tentatively, D is TRBD2 (5 bases). Germline CDR1 DFQATT, CDR2 SNEGSKA (reference sequence). The CDR3 totals 16 residues. V was clipped by 1 base and J by 2 bases, with 17 bases between them. CDR3 protein: CSARATQLGLQETQYF. In nucleotides, the CDR3 is TGCAGTGCTAGAGCAACTCAACTAGGTCTACAAGAGACCCAGTACTTC.

The genes are TRBV12-5 and TRBJ1-1; D is possibly TRBD1 (6 bases). V lost 5 bases and J lost 1, with 14 bases in between. In germline, CDR1 is LGHNT, CDR2 FRNRAP. The CDR3 covers 15 residues. The CDR3 DNA follows: TGTGCTAGTGGTCTCCAGGGGAGAAGGAACACTGAAGCTTTCTTT. It codes for CASGLQGRRNTEAFF.

CDR3 sequence: CSVGTGDYYGYTF. In nucleotides, the CDR3 is TGCAGCGTTGGGACAGGGGACTACTATGGCTACACCTTC. The V call is TRBV29-1, the J call TRBJ1-2; 9 bases fit TRBD1. Germline V CDR1 and CDR2: SQVTM, ANQGSEA. CDR3 length: 13 amino acids. Trimming at V came to 4 bases and at J to 3 bases, leaving 3 bases not matched to a gene.

This clonotype was seen more than once but under ten times. The chain couples TRBV7-2 to TRBJ2-1; 8 bases map to TRBD2. The length of the CDR3 is 16 residues. The V and J ends lost 0 bases and 5 bases, in that order; junction bases with no gene match: 6. Germline values: CDR1 SGHTA, CDR2 FQGNSA. In nucleotides, the CDR3 is TGTGCCAGCAGCTTAGCGCTTGGCGGGGGGAACAATGAGCAGTTCTTC. This translates into CASSLALGGGNNEQFF.

This chain connects TRBV10-3 to TRBJ1-1, with 7 positions matching TRBD1. Germline CDR1 is ENHRY and CDR2 is SYGVKD. With 0 bases clipped from V and 3 bases from J, the junction kept 4 bases outside the gene matches. This CDR3 has 15 residues. CDR3 bases: TGTGCCATCAGTGAGTCATCAGGGGGGGACACTGAAGCTTTCTTT. It yields the protein CAISESSGGDTEAFF.

Only a few counts were recorded for this clonotype. The rearrangement uses TRBV15 and TRBJ1-5, with D unclear. The CDR3 spans 15 residues. V lost 1 base to trimming and J lost 1 base, with 8 bases between them. The germline gives CDR1 LNHNV, CDR2 YYDKDF (reference sequence). The CDR3 region is CATSRVELSNQPQHF. In DNA, the CDR3 is TGTGCCACCAGCAGAGTAGAGTTAAGCAATCAGCCCCAGCATTTT.

The chain combines TRBV5-1 with TRBJ2-4, with D possibly being TRBD1 (5 bases). Germline CDR1 SGHRS, CDR2 YFSETQ. With 1 base removed from V and 7 bases from J, the gap between germline ends came to 18 bases. CDR3 length: 16 amino acids. The CDR3 spells CASSLLDGGANNIQYF. CDR3 bases: TGCGCCAGCAGCTTGCTGGACGGTGGGGCGAACAACATTCAGTACTTC. Variable domain in full (rest from reference TRBV5-1 and TRBJ2-4): KAGVTQTPRYLIKTRGQQVTLSCSPISGHRSVSWYQQTPGQGLQFLFEYFSETQRNKGNFPGRFSGRQFSNSRSEMNVSTLELGDSALYLCASSLLDGGANNIQYFGAGTRLSVL.

V and J are TRBV21-1 and TRBJ2-5. TRBV21-1 has pseudogene status. The CDR3 has 13 amino acids. The CDR3 reads CASTEGIQETQYF. CDR3 sequence (DNA): TGTGCCAGCACAGAGGGTATCCAAGAGACCCAGTACTTC.

V and J are TRBV6-2 or TRBV6-3 and TRBJ2-1; possibly TRBD2 for D (5 bases). The end of the DNA aligns better with TRBJ2-7, so the J call may be wrong. Germline loops: CDR1 MNHEY, CDR2 SVGEGT. The CDR3 totals 13 residues. As DNA, the CDR3 is TGTGCCAGTTCTATAGCTCTAGCTTCCGAGCAGTACTTC. Translated, it gives CASSIALASEQYF.

On this clonotype itself: A read error is likely, as this CDR3 ends without the conserved phenylalanine or tryptophan. The V gene is TRBV12-3 or TRBV12-4, the J gene TRBJ2-3; 7 bases fit TRBD2. With V trimmed by 3 bases and J by 3 bases, 6 bases remained unmatched. CDR3 length equals 15 residues. The CDR3 is CASSFGVGGTDTQYS. CDR3 sequence (DNA): TGTGCCAGCAGTTTTGGGGTCGGGGGGACAGATACGCAGTATTCT.

This rearrangement joins TRBV20-1 to TRBJ2-7; D is perhaps TRBD1 or TRBD2 (5 bases each). CDR1 is DFQATT and CDR2 is SNEGSKA in the germline V gene (reference sequence). The V and J ends lost 3 bases and 2 bases respectively, with 23 bases between them. The CDR3 runs 17 residues. This CDR3 is CSASSMRCMGVPYEQYF. Written as DNA, the CDR3 is TGCAGTGCTAGTTCCATGCGTTGTATGGGGGTCCCCTACGAGCAGTACTTC.